This T cell receptor beta chain is drawn from a study of cytomegalovirus exposure and HLA in healthy donors. CDR3 length: 12 amino acids. Findings and caveats of the study: High specificity and sensitivity for cytomegalovirus status were reported for the classifier.

The PCR ran on 60 Vbeta and 13 Jbeta primers. Here immunoSEQ multiplex PCR was the method, and the copy in TCRdb shows in-frame clones only, minus some. The sample yields around 100,000 clones, approximately 72% seen once. Worth noting for this clone: The antigen remains unidentified.

Material for sequencing was PBMCs. The chain joins TRBV21-1 to TRBJ2-5; the table's TRBD2 call for D was not verified on the DNA. TRBV21-1 is shown as a pseudogene. The receptor was isolated from a woman aged 40-49 years in good health and CMV-seropositive. The CDR3 coding sequence is TGTGCCAGCAGCAAATCCGAAGAGACCCAGTACTTC. This encodes CASSKSEETQYF.